A selection of T cell receptor beta chains follows, all from one sample in a study of shared clonotypes between healthy human individuals. Data came from immunoSEQ multiplex PCR; TCRdb stores just in-frame clones and leaves some out. The profile shows approximately 470,000 clones, 60% to 80% of them singletons. The sequenced material came from PBMCs. The receptors were sampled from a middle-aged woman in good health. Some clones in this sample may be carry-over from other donors' samples. CDR3s include the opening cysteine and the closing phenylalanine or tryptophan. D genes are given only for firm matches. Size is omitted from some rows. Given values are once, few, many or a class for expanded clones.

v_call: TRBV9; j_call: TRBJ2-2; clone_size: .; d_call: .; cdr3_nt: TGTGCCAGCAGCGTAGTGGTAGACACCGGGGAGCTGTTTTTT; cdr3_aa: CASSVVVDTGELFF
v_call: TRBV4-1; j_call: TRBJ2-1; clone_size: .; d_call: .; cdr3_nt: TGCGCCAGCAGCCAACCTAGAGCGGGCACTGAGCAGTTCTTC; cdr3_aa: CASSQPRAGTEQFF
v_call: TRBV4-2; j_call: TRBJ2-1; clone_size: .; d_call: .; cdr3_nt: TGTGCCAGCAGCCCAGGGGGCGGGAGGGCCGGGGTAGGGCAGTTCTTC; cdr3_aa: CASSPGGGRAGVGQFF
v_call: TRBV28; j_call: TRBJ2-7; clone_size: .; d_call: TRBD1; cdr3_nt: TGTGCCAGCAGCTCTGCTGGACAGGGGGCAGGATCCTACGAGCAGTACTTC; cdr3_aa: CASSSAGQGAGSYEQYF
v_call: TRBV4-1; j_call: TRBJ1-4; clone_size: .; d_call: .; cdr3_nt: TGCGCCAGCAGCCTAACGGGAGTAACTAATGAAAAACTGTTTTTT; cdr3_aa: CASSLTGVTNEKLFF
v_call: TRBV5-1; j_call: TRBJ2-5; clone_size: .; d_call: .; cdr3_nt: TGCGCCAGCAGCTTGACCCCTCAAGAGACCCAGTACTTC; cdr3_aa: CASSLTPQETQYF
v_call: TRBV7-3; j_call: TRBJ2-2; clone_size: once; d_call: TRBD2; cdr3_nt: TGTGCCAGCAGCTTAGACGGGAGGGGCGCCGGGGAGCTGTTTTTT; cdr3_aa: CASSLDGRGAGELFF
v_call: TRBV5-1; j_call: TRBJ2-2; clone_size: few; d_call: TRBD1; cdr3_nt: TGCGCCAGCAGCTTGCGTGGACAGGCGAACACCGGGGAGCTGTTTTTT; cdr3_aa: CASSLRGQANTGELFF
v_call: TRBV5-4; j_call: TRBJ1-1; clone_size: .; d_call: .; cdr3_nt: TGTGCCAGCAGCCCGCCCCCGGTCGGAGTACACACTGAAGCTTTCTTT; cdr3_aa: CASSPPPVGVHTEAFF
v_call: TRBV4-2; j_call: TRBJ2-3; clone_size: .; d_call: TRBD2; cdr3_nt: TGTGCCAGCAGCCAAGATGGGGCGGGAGGCGCAGATACGCAGTATTTT; cdr3_aa: CASSQDGAGGADTQYF
v_call: TRBV11-2; j_call: TRBJ2-1; clone_size: .; d_call: .; cdr3_nt: TGTGCCAGCCGTTCTCTAGGGAGCTCCTACAATGAGCAGTTCTTC; cdr3_aa: CASRSLGSSYNEQFF
v_call: TRBV29-1; j_call: TRBJ2-1; clone_size: .; d_call: .; cdr3_nt: TGCAGCGCTGACGGAAATGAGCAGTTCTTC; cdr3_aa: CSADGNEQFF
v_call: TRBV30; j_call: TRBJ1-5; clone_size: .; d_call: .; cdr3_nt: TGTGCCTGGAGTCCCAGGGGACTATTGGGCAATCAGCCCCAGCATTTT; cdr3_aa: CAWSPRGLLGNQPQHF
v_call: TRBV6-4; j_call: TRBJ2-7; clone_size: .; d_call: .; cdr3_nt: TGTGCCAGCAGTGTCGGGCCGGAGGGAAACGAGCAGTACTTC; cdr3_aa: CASSVGPEGNEQYF